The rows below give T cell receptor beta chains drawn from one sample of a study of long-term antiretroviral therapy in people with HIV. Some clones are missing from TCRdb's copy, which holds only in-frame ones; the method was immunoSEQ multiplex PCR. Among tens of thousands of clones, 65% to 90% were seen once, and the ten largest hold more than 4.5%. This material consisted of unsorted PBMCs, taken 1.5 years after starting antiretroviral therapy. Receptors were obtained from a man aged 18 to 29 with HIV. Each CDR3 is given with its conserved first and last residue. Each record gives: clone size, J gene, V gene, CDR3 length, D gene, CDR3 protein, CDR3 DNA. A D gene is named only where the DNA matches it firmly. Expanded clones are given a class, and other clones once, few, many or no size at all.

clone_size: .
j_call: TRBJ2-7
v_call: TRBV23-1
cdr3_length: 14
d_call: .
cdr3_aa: CARGKRRYWDEQYF
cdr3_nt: TGCGCCAGAGGGAAGAGACGTTATTGGGACGAGCAGTACTTC

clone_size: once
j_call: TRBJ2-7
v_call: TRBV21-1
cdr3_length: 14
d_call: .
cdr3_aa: CASSKLSGGSEQYF
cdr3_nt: TGTGCCAGCAGCAAATTATCGGGAGGGTCCGAGCAGTACTTC

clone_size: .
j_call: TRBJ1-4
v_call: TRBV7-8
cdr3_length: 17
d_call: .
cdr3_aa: CASSLVAEGGVDEKLFF
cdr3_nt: TGTGCCAGCAGCTTAGTTGCTGAGGGCGGGGTGGATGAAAAACTGTTTTTT

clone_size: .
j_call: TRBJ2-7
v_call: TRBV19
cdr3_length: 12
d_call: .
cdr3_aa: CASSRPGVLPLF
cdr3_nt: TGTGCCAGTAGCCGTCCGGGGGTACTCCCGCTCTTC

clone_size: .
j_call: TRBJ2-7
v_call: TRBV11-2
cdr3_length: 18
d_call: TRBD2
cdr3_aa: CASSLLLTSGRSLYEQYF
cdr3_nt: TGTGCCAGCAGCCTCCTCTTGACTAGCGGGAGATCTTTGTACGAGCAGTACTTC

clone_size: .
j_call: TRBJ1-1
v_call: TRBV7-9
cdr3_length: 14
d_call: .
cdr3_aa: CASSLDLVNTEAFF
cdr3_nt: TGTGCCAGCAGCTTAGATCTGGTGAACACTGAAGCTTTCTTT

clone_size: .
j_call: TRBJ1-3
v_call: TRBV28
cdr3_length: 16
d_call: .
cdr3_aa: CASSLGVGASGNTIYF
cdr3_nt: TGTGCCAGCAGTTTAGGGGTAGGGGCCTCTGGAAACACCATATATTTT

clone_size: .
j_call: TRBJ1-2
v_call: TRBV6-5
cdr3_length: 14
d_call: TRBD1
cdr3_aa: CASRRLGTEYGYTF
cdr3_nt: TGTGCCAGCAGACGCTTAGGGACAGAATATGGCTACACCTTC

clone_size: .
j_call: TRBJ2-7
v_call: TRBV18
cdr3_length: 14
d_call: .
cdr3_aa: CASSPLGSSYEQYF
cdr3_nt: TGTGCCAGCTCACCACTGGGCAGTTCCTACGAGCAGTACTTC

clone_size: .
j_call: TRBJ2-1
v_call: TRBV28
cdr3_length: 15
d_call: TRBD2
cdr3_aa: CASSRLAGGRGEQFF
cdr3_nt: TGTGCCAGCAGTCGACTAGCGGGAGGTCGGGGTGAGCAGTTCTTC

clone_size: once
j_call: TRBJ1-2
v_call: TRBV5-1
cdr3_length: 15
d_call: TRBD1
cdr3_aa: CASSLGDRDPYGYTF
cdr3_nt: TGCGCCAGCAGCTTGGGTGACAGGGACCCCTATGGCTACACCTTC

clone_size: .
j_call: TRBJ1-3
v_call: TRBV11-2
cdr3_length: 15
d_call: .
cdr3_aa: CASSFTPSLETTIYF
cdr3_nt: TGTGCCAGCAGTTTTACACCTTCCCTGGAAACAACCATATATTTT

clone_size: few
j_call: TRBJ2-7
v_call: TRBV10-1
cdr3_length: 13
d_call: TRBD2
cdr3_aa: CASILAGSYEQYF
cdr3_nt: TGCGCAAGCATACTAGCGGGTTCCTACGAGCAGTACTTC

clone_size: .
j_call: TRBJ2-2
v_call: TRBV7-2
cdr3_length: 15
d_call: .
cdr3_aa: CASSLGTTNTGELFF
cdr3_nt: TGTGCCAGCAGCTTAGGGACTACGAACACCGGGGAGCTGTTTTTT

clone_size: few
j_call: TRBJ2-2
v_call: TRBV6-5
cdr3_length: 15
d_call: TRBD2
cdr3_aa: CASTYGAGGTGELFF
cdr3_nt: TGTGCCAGCACTTACGGGGCGGGAGGCACCGGGGAGCTGTTTTTT

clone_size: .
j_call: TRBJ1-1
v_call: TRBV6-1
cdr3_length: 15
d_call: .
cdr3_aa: CASRKVPTADSGAFF
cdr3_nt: TGTGCCAGCAGAAAAGTGCCCACAGCAGACTCTGGGGCTTTCTTT

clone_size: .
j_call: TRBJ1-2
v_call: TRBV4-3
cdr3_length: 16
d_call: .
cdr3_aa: CASSQDTSAGPGGYTF
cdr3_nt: TGCGCCAGCAGCCAAGATACGTCCGCAGGCCCTGGGGGCTACACCTTC

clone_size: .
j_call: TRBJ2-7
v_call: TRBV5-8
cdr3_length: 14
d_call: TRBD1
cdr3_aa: CASSLFQGAYEQYF
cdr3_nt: TGTGCCAGCAGCTTATTCCAGGGGGCCTACGAGCAGTACTTC

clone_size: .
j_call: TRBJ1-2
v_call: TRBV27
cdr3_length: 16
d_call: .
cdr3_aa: CASSLKTGQNNYGYTF
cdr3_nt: TGTGCCAGCAGTTTAAAGACAGGACAGAATAACTATGGCTACACCTTC

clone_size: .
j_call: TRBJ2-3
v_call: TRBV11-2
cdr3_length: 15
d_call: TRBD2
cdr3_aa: CASSFGGRAADTQYF
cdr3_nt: TGTGCCAGCAGCTTTGGCGGGAGGGCCGCAGATACGCAGTATTTT

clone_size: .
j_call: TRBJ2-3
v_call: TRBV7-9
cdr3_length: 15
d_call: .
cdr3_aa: CASSPWDGGTDTQYF
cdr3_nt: TGTGCCAGCAGCCCCTGGGACGGAGGCACAGATACGCAGTATTTT

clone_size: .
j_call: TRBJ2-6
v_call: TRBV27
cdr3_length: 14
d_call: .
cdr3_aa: CASSYGAGANVLTF
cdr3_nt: TGTGCCAGCAGTTACGGGGCTGGGGCCAACGTCCTGACTTTC

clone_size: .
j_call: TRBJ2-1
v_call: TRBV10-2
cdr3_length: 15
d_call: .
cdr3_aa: CASLGRQSPLGEQFF
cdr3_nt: TGCGCCAGCCTTGGACGGCAGTCCCCTCTGGGTGAGCAGTTCTTC

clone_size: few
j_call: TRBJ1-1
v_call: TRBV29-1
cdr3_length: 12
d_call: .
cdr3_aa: CSVKGVGTEAFF
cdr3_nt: TGCAGCGTGAAGGGGGTAGGGACTGAAGCTTTCTTT